This T cell receptor beta chain is drawn from a study of cytomegalovirus exposure and HLA in healthy donors. Study-level information: A preliminary data release comprised about 85 million unique TCRs obtained from HLA-typed donors.

PCR employed 60 Vbeta and 13 Jbeta primers. The protocol was immunoSEQ multiplex PCR, while the TCRdb copy is restricted to in-frame clones and leaves out a portion. The sample consists of about 69,000 clones, approximately 70% of them appearing once. The germline gives CDR1 KGHSH, CDR2 LQKENI. This CDR3 contains 15 residues. The V gene lost 6 bases and the J gene lost 0 bases, with 13 bases spanning the gap. As for the donors, each was a healthy bone marrow donor. Findings of the study overall: Sequencing depth roughly uniform across donors was assumed in presence/absence analyses.

Note on this clone: The antigen remains undetermined.

The TCR was taken from a male donor in good health and CMV-seropositive. Input material: PBMCs. The chain links TRBV18 to TRBJ2-3, with no clear D. The CDR3 coding sequence is TGTGCCAGCTCCCTTGGCCAGTCTAGCACAGATACGCAGTATTTT. It codes for CASSLGQSSTDTQYF.